Below, one T cell receptor (beta chain) is given with its context. Its antigen is not known. It was cDNA, reverse transcribed from extracted RNA, that served as the sequencing template. The repertoire was sequenced with immunoSEQ multiplex PCR; TCRdb's copy has only in-frame clones and lacks some. The table has 95,000 to 150,000 clones, around 56% seen once. This record comes from a study of CD8+ T cells in alopecia areata. Study context: Treatment with tofacitinib (6 to 18 months) was followed by 6 months off drug. Study outcomes and limitations: Tissue-resident alphabeta T cells belonging to normal skin likewise get sequenced within scalp specimens.

Treatment reported: oral pan-JAK inhibitor, 5-10 mg twice daily. V was trimmed by 4 bases and J by 9 bases, leaving 13 bases between them. This CDR3 is built from 12 residues. Germline V lookup: CDR1 SQVTM, CDR2 ANQGSEA. This chain links TRBV29-1 with TRBJ2-1, with D possibly being TRBD2 (5 bases). The sequencing here drew on CD4+ T cells sorted from blood, taken at week 4, from a patient treated with tofacitinib. The clonotype comes from a human donor with alopecia areata. The DNA of the CDR3 is TGCAGCGTTGTTTTCGGGGTGGGTGAGCAGTTCTTC. Protein: CSVVFGVGEQFF.